The sequence of this T cell receptor (beta chain) was determined in a study of blood T cell repertoires in COVID-19. The germline V gene has CDR1 MNHEY and CDR2 SVGAGI. V was clipped by 0 bases and J by 7 bases, with 9 bases between them. The CDR3 covers 13 residues. Here immunoSEQ multiplex PCR was the method, and the copy in TCRdb shows in-frame clones only, minus some. The repertoire holds about 34,000 clones, with roughly 80% as singletons. The source of this sequence is a man between 65 and 85 years old with COVID-19, enrolled during active disease. Source material: peripheral blood. The rearrangement joins TRBV6-5 to TRBJ1-1; no clear D. The CDR3 region is CASSYSGDGEAFF. CDR3 coding DNA: TGTGCCAGCAGTTACTCGGGCGACGGTGAAGCTTTCTTT.